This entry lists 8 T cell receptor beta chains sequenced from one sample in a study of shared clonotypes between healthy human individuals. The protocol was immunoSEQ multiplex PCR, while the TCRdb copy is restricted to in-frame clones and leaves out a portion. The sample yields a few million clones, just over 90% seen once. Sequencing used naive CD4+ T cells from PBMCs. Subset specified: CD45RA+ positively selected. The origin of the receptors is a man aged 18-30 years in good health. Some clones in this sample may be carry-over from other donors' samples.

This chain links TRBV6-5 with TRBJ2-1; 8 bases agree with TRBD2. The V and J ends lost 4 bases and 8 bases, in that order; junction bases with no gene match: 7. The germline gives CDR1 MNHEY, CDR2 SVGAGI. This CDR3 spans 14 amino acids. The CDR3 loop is CASSFSGIIYEQFF. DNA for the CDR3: TGTGCCAGCAGTTTTAGCGGGATTATCTATGAGCAGTTCTTC.

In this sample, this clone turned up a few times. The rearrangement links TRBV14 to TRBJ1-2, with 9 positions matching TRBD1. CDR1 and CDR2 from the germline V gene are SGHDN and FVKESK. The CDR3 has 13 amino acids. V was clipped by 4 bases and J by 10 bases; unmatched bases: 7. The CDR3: CASSLGQGPSYTF. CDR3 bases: TGTGCCAGCAGCCTCGGACAGGGGCCATCCTACACCTTC.

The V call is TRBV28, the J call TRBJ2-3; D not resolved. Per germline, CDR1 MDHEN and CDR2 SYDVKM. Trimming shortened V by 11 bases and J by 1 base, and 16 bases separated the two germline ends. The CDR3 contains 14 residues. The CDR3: CAGSPMTGTDTQYF. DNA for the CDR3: TGTGCCGGAAGCCCCATGACCGGCACAGATACGCAGTATTTT.

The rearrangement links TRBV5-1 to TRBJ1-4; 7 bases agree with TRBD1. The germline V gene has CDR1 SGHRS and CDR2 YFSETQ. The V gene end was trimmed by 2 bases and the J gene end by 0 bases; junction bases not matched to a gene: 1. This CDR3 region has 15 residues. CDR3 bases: TGCGCCAGCAGCTTTGGGACAGCAACTAATGAAAAACTGTTTTTT. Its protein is CASSFGTATNEKLFF.

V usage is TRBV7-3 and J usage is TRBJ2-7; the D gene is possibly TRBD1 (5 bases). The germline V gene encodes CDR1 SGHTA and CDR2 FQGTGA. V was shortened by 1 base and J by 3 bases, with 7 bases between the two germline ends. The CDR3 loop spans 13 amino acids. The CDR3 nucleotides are TGTGCCAGCAGCTTAAATAGGGGCTACGAGCAGTACTTC. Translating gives CASSLNRGYEQYF.

CDR3 region: CSVGQTGRTEAFF. The CDR3 nucleotides read TGCAGCGTTGGGCAGACAGGGCGGACTGAAGCTTTCTTT. This chain joins TRBV29-1 and TRBJ1-1; 7 nucleotides align to TRBD1. CDR1 SQVTM and CDR2 ANQGSEA come from the germline V gene. The V gene end was trimmed by 4 bases and the J gene end by 5 bases; junction bases not matched to a gene: 7. This CDR3 region has 13 residues. The whole variable domain, remainder taken from reference TRBV29-1 and TRBJ1-1, is SAVISQKPSRDICQRGTSLTIQCQVDSQVTMMFWYRQQPGQSLTLIATANQGSEATYESGFVIDKFPISRPNLTFSTLTVSNMSPEDSSIYLCSVGQTGRTEAFFGQGTRLTVV.

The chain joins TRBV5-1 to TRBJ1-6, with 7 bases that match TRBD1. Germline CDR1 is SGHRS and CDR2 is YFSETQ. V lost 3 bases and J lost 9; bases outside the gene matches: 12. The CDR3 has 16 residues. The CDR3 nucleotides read TGCGCCAGCAGCTCCGACGTTTGGACAGGTGGTTCACCCCTCCACTTT. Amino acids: CASSSDVWTGGSPLHF.

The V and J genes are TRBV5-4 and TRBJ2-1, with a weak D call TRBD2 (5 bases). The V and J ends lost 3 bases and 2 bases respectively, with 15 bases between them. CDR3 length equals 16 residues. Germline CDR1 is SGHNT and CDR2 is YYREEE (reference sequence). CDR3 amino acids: CASSSDFGNTYNEQFF. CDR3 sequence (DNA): TGTGCCAGCAGCTCCGACTTCGGGAACACCTACAATGAGCAGTTCTTC. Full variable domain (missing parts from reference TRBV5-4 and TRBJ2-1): ETGVTQSPTHLIKTRGQQVTLRCSSQSGHNTVSWYQQALGQGPQFIFQYYREEENGRGNFPPRFSGLQFPNYSSELNVNALELDDSALYLCASSSDFGNTYNEQFFGPGTRLTVL.